The 12 T cell receptor beta chains below were found in one sample sequenced in a study of beta chain features in type 1 diabetes. The whole isolated RNA underwent reverse transcription, so sequencing captured expressed TCRB transcripts. Profiled with immunoSEQ multiplex PCR; TCRdb holds only in-frame clones, not every one. The profile shows some 350,000 clones, around 9.6% of them singletons. The antigens for these receptors are not known. Whole-study findings and limits: People with Type 1 diabetes carried modestly yet significantly shorter TCRB CDR3s in all four CD4+ subsets.

The specimen was central memory CD4+ T cells from blood. The receptors come from a man aged 30 to 39 with type 1 diabetes.

This chain joins TRBV5-8 and TRBJ2-2, with 11 bases matching TRBD1. J was trimmed by 4 bases and V by 0 bases; bases with no gene match: 2. The germline CDR1 and CDR2 sequences are SGHTS and YDEGEE. This CDR3 region has 16 residues. CDR3 sequence: CASSLGTGGFTGELFF. The DNA for the CDR3 is TGTGCCAGCAGCTTGGGGACAGGGGGCTTCACCGGGGAGCTGTTTTTT.

The chain uses TRBV6-1 and TRBJ2-3, with TRBD1 identical over 7 bases. The CDR3 is made up of 15 amino acids. V lost 7 bases to trimming and J lost 0 bases; unmatched junction nucleotides: 7. The germline gives CDR1 MNHNS, CDR2 SASEGT. CDR3 DNA sequence: TGTGCCAGCAACCCAGGGGGAACTAGCACAGATACGCAGTATTTT. Encoded protein: CASNPGGTSTDTQYF.

V usage is TRBV28 and J usage is TRBJ1-2; D is unclear. The CDR3 has 11 residues. The ends were cut back, 5 bases at V and 8 bases at J, with 9 bases in the middle. Germline CDR1 MDHEN, CDR2 SYDVKM. CDR3 amino acids: CASSGWPGYTF. The CDR3 DNA follows: TGTGCCAGCAGTGGGTGGCCGGGCTACACCTTC.

This rearrangement joins TRBV2 to TRBJ1-3; possible D gene TRBD1, 5 bases. Germline V gene sequence: CDR1 SNHLY, CDR2 FYNNEI. This CDR3 has 15 amino acids. Trimming removed 2 bases at V and 2 bases at J, with 10 bases between. CDR3 bases: TGTGCCAGCAGTGAAATGGGGGGAGCTGGAAACACCATATATTTT. Residues: CASSEMGGAGNTIYF. Using reference TRBV2 and TRBJ1-3 for the parts outside the CDR3, the full variable domain is EPEVTQTPSHQVTQMGQEVILRCVPISNHLYFYWYRQILGQKVEFLVSFYNNEISEKSEIFDDQFSVERPDGSNFTLKIRSTKLEDSAMYFCASSEMGGAGNTIYFGEGSWLTVV.

The chain joins TRBV6-5 to TRBJ2-7, with 10 bases matching TRBD2. Trimming cost V 5 bases and J 4 bases; bases outside gene matches: 5. Per germline, CDR1 MNHEY and CDR2 SVGAGI. CDR3 length equals 14 residues. CDR3 sequence: CASSRAGGAYEQYF. CDR3 bases: TGTGCCAGCAGTAGAGCGGGAGGGGCGTACGAGCAGTACTTC.

This chain links TRBV6-4 with TRBJ1-1, with 9 bases aligning to TRBD1. CDR1 MRHNA and CDR2 SNTAGT come from the germline V gene. The CDR3 is 19 residues long. The ends lost 9 bases at V and 3 bases at J; junction bases unmatched: 23. The CDR3 loop reads CARPKADPGQGNSDTEAFF. The CDR3, as DNA: TGTGCCAGACCGAAAGCCGACCCGGGACAGGGTAATAGTGACACTGAAGCTTTCTTT.

This clone has just a few counts. The chain has TRBV29-1 and TRBJ1-2; D is perhaps TRBD1 (5 bases). Germline lookup yields CDR1 SQVTM and CDR2 ANQGSEA. The CDR3 contains 13 residues. With 3 bases removed from V and 3 bases from J, the gap between germline ends came to 11 bases. The CDR3 coding sequence is TGCAGCGTTGAGTTGGCAGGGTACTATGGCTACACCTTC. Translating gives CSVELAGYYGYTF.

This rearrangement joins TRBV2 to TRBJ1-1; no firm D call. This CDR3 has 11 amino acids. Germline V gives CDR1 SNHLY, CDR2 FYNNEI. The germline V and J ends were trimmed by 6 bases and 6 bases, with 8 bases remaining between them. The CDR3 coding sequence is TGTGCCAGCAGCCCGTACGCTGAAGCTTTCTTT. The encoded protein is CASSPYAEAFF. The full variable domain, rest sourced from reference TRBV2 and TRBJ1-1, is EPEVTQTPSHQVTQMGQEVILRCVPISNHLYFYWYRQILGQKVEFLVSFYNNEISEKSEIFDDQFSVERPDGSNFTLKIRSTKLEDSAMYFCASSPYAEAFFGQGTRLTVV.

This clone showed up just a few times. The chain is built from TRBV7-2 and TRBJ1-1, with 11 bases fitting TRBD1. This CDR3 is 18 amino acids long. V shed 1 base and J 4 bases; nucleotides not matched to a gene: 11. The germline CDR1 and CDR2 sequences are SGHTA and FQGNSA. The CDR3, as DNA: TGTGCCAGCAGCTTAGGACTGGACAGGGGGCAACGGAGCACTGAAGCTTTCTTT. Translation gives CASSLGLDRGQRSTEAFF.

In this sample, this clone turned up a few times. The chain couples TRBV28 to TRBJ2-1; tentatively, D is TRBD2 (5 bases). V was trimmed by 3 bases and J by 2 bases, leaving 11 bases between them. CDR3 length: 15 residues. Germline values: CDR1 MDHEN, CDR2 SYDVKM. CDR3: CASSLSGMAYNEQFF. The CDR3 DNA reads as TGTGCCAGCAGTTTGTCGGGGATGGCCTACAATGAGCAGTTCTTC.

This clone came up a few times. J is TRBJ2-1 and V is TRBV2; the D gene could be TRBD1 or TRBD2 (5 bases each). V gave up 3 bases and J gave up 12 bases, with 12 bases separating them. CDR3 length: 12 residues. CDR1 is SNHLY and CDR2 is FYNNEI in the germline V gene. CDR3: CASSEMAGRQFF. The DNA of the CDR3 is TGTGCCAGCAGTGAGATGGCAGGGAGGCAGTTCTTC.

CDR3 residues: CASSGDRDQPQHF. In DNA, the CDR3 is TGTGCCAGCAGTGGTGACCGGGATCAGCCCCAGCATTTT. This chain joins TRBV6-5 and TRBJ1-5, with D unresolved. Germline CDR1 MNHEY, CDR2 SVGAGI. The CDR3 has 13 residues. The V end lost 5 bases, the J end lost 5 bases, and 10 bases lay between the germline ends.